A selection of T cell receptor beta chains follows, all from one sample in a study of blood T cell repertoires in COVID-19. Method: immunoSEQ multiplex PCR; TCRdb's copy keeps in-frame clones and lacks some. The sample holds 30,000 to 40,000 clones; over 75% are singletons and the top ten take 17%. Sequences were obtained from peripheral blood. Receptors originate from a woman aged 55-75 years with active COVID-19. Both conserved end residues are part of each CDR3. The D gene is left open where the match is weak. Clone size appears in some rows only: once, few, many, or a class for an expanded clone.

>TRBV7-9|TRBJ1-4|NA|NA
CASSPHGNEKLFF
TGTGCCAGCAGCCCTCACGGGAATGAAAAACTGTTTTTT
>TRBV6-5|TRBJ2-7|NA|once
CATGPTGPYEQYF
TGTGCCACCGGACCTACAGGGCCCTACGAGCAGTACTTC
>TRBV9|TRBJ2-7|TRBD1|NA
CASSVGDRAYEQYF
TGTGCCAGCAGCGTAGGGGACAGGGCCTACGAGCAGTACTTC
>TRBV13|TRBJ1-1|NA|NA
CASNRRMNTEAFF
TGTGCCAGCAACAGGCGGATGAACACTGAAGCTTTCTTT
>TRBV18|TRBJ2-5|NA|NA
CASSPPSGIPQETQYF
TGTGCCAGCTCACCACCGTCGGGTATACCCCAAGAGACCCAGTACTTC
>TRBV5-5|TRBJ2-3|TRBD2|NA
CASSLLAGERSDTQYF
TGTGCCAGCAGCTTACTCGCGGGAGAACGTTCAGATACGCAGTATTTT
>TRBV10-1|TRBJ1-6|NA|NA
CASSESIGGNSPLHF
TGCGCCAGCAGTGAGTCGATCGGGGGGAATTCACCCCTCCACTTT
>TRBV6-4|TRBJ2-2|NA|NA
CASSRYRVSNTGELFF
TGTGCCAGCAGCCGTTACAGGGTTTCGAACACCGGGGAGCTGTTTTTT
>TRBV10-3|TRBJ1-1|TRBD1|NA
CAITATGGTEAFF
TGTGCCATCACCGCGACAGGGGGCACTGAAGCTTTCTTT
>TRBV2|TRBJ2-5|NA|NA
CASSVMYQETQYF
TGTGCCAGCAGTGTTATGTACCAAGAGACCCAGTACTTC
>TRBV5-4|TRBJ2-6|NA|NA
CASSLEHSGANVLTF
TGTGCCAGCAGCTTGGAGCACTCTGGGGCCAACGTCCTGACTTTC
>TRBV19|TRBJ2-7|TRBD2|NA
CASSTTSSGSSYEQYF
TGTGCCAGTAGTACCACATCTAGCGGGAGCTCCTACGAGCAGTACTTC
>TRBV7-3|TRBJ2-5|TRBD1|NA
CASSSGQGALLGETQYF
TGTGCCAGCAGCTCGGGACAGGGGGCCCTCCTGGGAGAGACCCAGTACTTC
>TRBV18|TRBJ2-5|TRBD2|NA
CASSSGTRETQYF
TGTGCCAGCTCATCCGGGACTAGAGAGACCCAGTACTTC
>TRBV29-1|TRBJ2-7|NA|NA
CSVVRSGSYEQYF
TGCAGCGTTGTACGTTCGGGCTCCTACGAGCAGTACTTC
>TRBV30|TRBJ2-7|NA|NA
CAWSPGYEQYF
TGTGCCTGGAGTCCGGGCTACGAGCAGTACTTC
>TRBV2|TRBJ2-2|TRBD2|NA
CASSEGGSGELFF
TGTGCCAGCAGTGAGGGAGGGTCCGGGGAGCTGTTTTTT
>TRBV19|TRBJ2-7|TRBD1|NA
CASSIGTGEYEQYF
TGTGCCAGTAGTATCGGGACAGGGGAGTACGAGCAGTACTTC
>TRBV9|TRBJ2-1|TRBD2|NA
CASSARLAGFGYNEQFF
TGTGCCAGCAGCGCCAGACTAGCGGGATTTGGGTACAATGAGCAGTTCTTC
>TRBV5-1|TRBJ2-7|TRBD1|NA
CASSTGLRDRGYEQYF
TGCGCCAGCAGCACGGGACTCCGGGACAGGGGCTACGAGCAGTACTTC
>TRBV5-1|TRBJ2-3|TRBD2|NA
CASSLTLAEGTDTQYF
TGCGCCAGCAGCTTGACACTAGCGGAGGGAACAGATACGCAGTATTTT
>TRBV11-2|TRBJ2-5|TRBD1|NA
CASSLEQGRKPIQETQYF
TGTGCCAGCAGCTTAGAACAGGGGCGGAAACCAATCCAAGAGACCCAGTACTTC
>TRBV9|TRBJ2-1|NA|NA
CASSVGLVEGNEQFF
TGTGCCAGCAGCGTAGGACTAGTGGAGGGCAATGAGCAGTTCTTC
>TRBV7-2|TRBJ2-7|NA|NA
CASRGGGNEQYF
TGTGCCAGCAGAGGAGGAGGGAACGAGCAGTACTTC
>TRBV6-5|TRBJ1-3|NA|NA
CASSRQSSGNTIYF
TGTGCCAGCAGTCGACAGTCCTCTGGAAACACCATATATTTT
>TRBV5-1|TRBJ2-1|TRBD2|NA
CASSLQSGVNEQFF
TGCGCCAGCAGCTTACAAAGCGGGGTAAATGAGCAGTTCTTC
>TRBV9|TRBJ1-5|NA|NA
CASSLGEGSQPQHF
TGTGCCAGCAGCCTCGGGGAGGGATCTCAGCCCCAGCATTTT
>TRBV4-2|TRBJ2-1|TRBD2|once
CASSQESSGRVQFF
TGTGCCAGCAGCCAAGAGAGTAGCGGGAGGGTCCAGTTCTTC
>TRBV12-3/TRBV12-4|TRBJ1-2|NA|NA
CASGRNYGYTF
TGTGCCAGCGGCAGGAACTATGGCTACACCTTC
>TRBV11-2|TRBJ2-5|NA|NA
CASSFPGSEETQYF
TGTGCCAGCAGCTTTCCGGGGTCCGAGGAGACCCAGTACTTC
>TRBV7-2|TRBJ2-2|NA|NA
CASSLTGSDVRELFF
TGTGCCAGCAGCTTAACAGGCTCGGACGTCAGGGAGCTGTTTTTT
>TRBV5-1|TRBJ2-2|TRBD1|few
CASSFDRGGSGELFF
TGCGCCAGCAGCTTTGACAGGGGCGGATCCGGGGAGCTGTTTTTT
>TRBV9|TRBJ2-5|NA|NA
CASSPLDLPRQETQYF
TGTGCCAGCAGCCCATTGGATCTTCCTAGACAAGAGACCCAGTACTTC
>TRBV5-4|TRBJ1-6|TRBD1|NA
CASSARDSNSPLHF
TGTGCCAGCAGCGCACGGGACAGTAATTCACCCCTCCACTTT
>TRBV6-5|TRBJ2-3|NA|NA
CASAGAGMGTDTQYF
TGTGCCAGCGCTGGGGCGGGGATGGGGACAGATACGCAGTATTTT
>TRBV11-2|TRBJ1-1|TRBD1|NA
CASSLLPRGRGSKSEAFF
TGTGCCAGCAGCTTACTTCCCAGGGGGCGGGGGAGTAAATCTGAAGCTTTCTTT
>TRBV19|TRBJ2-5|NA|NA
CASSMGHAQETQYF
TGTGCCAGTAGTATGGGACACGCCCAAGAGACCCAGTACTTC
>TRBV19|TRBJ2-5|TRBD1|NA
CASSKRPGGAETQYF
TGTGCCAGTAGTAAGCGACCAGGGGGCGCGGAGACCCAGTACTTC
>TRBV6-1|TRBJ2-5|TRBD1|NA
CASSVGAGTAQETQYF
TGTGCCAGCAGTGTGGGGGCCGGGACAGCTCAAGAGACCCAGTACTTC
>TRBV5-4|TRBJ1-1|TRBD1|NA
CASTPGQGRDTEAFF
TGTGCCAGCACCCCGGGACAGGGAAGAGACACTGAAGCTTTCTTT
>TRBV2|TRBJ1-4|NA|NA
CASRREGEKLFF
TGTGCCAGCAGGAGGGAGGGGGAAAAACTGTTTTTT
>TRBV29-1|TRBJ1-1|NA|NA
CSVGWGGRGTEAFF
TGCAGCGTTGGATGGGGGGGCAGGGGCACTGAAGCTTTCTTT
>TRBV7-2|TRBJ1-6|TRBD1|few
CASSLRTGTYNSPLHF
TGTGCCAGCAGCTTACGGACAGGGACCTATAATTCACCCCTCCACTTT
>TRBV14|TRBJ1-2|NA|NA
CASSQVPQYGYTF
TGTGCCAGCAGCCAAGTCCCGCAGTATGGCTACACCTTC
>TRBV24-1|TRBJ2-1|NA|once
CATSDSGTWSEQFF
TGTGCCACCAGTGATTCCGGGACTTGGAGTGAGCAGTTCTTC
>TRBV30|TRBJ1-5|NA|NA
CAWSGSVAQPQHF
TGTGCCTGGAGTGGCTCGGTCGCACAGCCCCAGCATTTT
>TRBV15|TRBJ2-3|TRBD2|NA
CATSRDKRGVTDTQYF
TGTGCCACCAGCAGAGATAAGCGGGGGGTCACAGATACGCAGTATTTT
>TRBV6-5|TRBJ1-2|NA|NA
CASNKDSLYGYTF
TGTGCCAGCAACAAGGACAGTCTCTATGGCTACACCTTC
>TRBV3-1/TRBV3-2|TRBJ2-3|NA|NA
CASSPGAGPLITQYF
TGTGCCAGCAGCCCCGGGGCGGGGCCACTAATTACGCAGTATTTT
>TRBV4-2|TRBJ1-5|NA|few
CASSQDAGGNQPQHF
TGTGCCAGCAGCCAAGATGCGGGAGGCAATCAGCCCCAGCATTTT
>TRBV3-1/TRBV3-2|TRBJ1-1|TRBD1|few
CASSQTGALNTEAFF
TGTGCCAGCAGCCAAACAGGGGCCCTGAACACTGAAGCTTTCTTT
>TRBV30|TRBJ1-1|NA|NA
CAWSPGQANTEAFF
TGTGCCTGGAGTCCGGGACAAGCGAACACTGAAGCTTTCTTT
>TRBV7-3|TRBJ2-3|NA|NA
CASSSRGAGITDTQYF
TGTGCCAGCAGCTCCCGCGGGGCGGGGATCACAGATACGCAGTATTTT
>TRBV14|TRBJ2-5|NA|NA
CASSLRPFGYQETQYF
TGTGCCAGCAGCCTTAGGCCTTTCGGGTATCAAGAGACCCAGTACTTC
>TRBV4-1|TRBJ2-1|NA|NA
CASSQEGVDEQFF
TGCGCCAGCAGCCAAGAGGGAGTCGATGAGCAGTTCTTC
>TRBV19|TRBJ1-3|NA|NA
CASSIGPGNTIYF
TGTGCCAGTAGTATTGGCCCTGGAAACACCATATATTTT